These T cell receptor beta chains were read from a single sample in a study of early T cells in non-severe SARS-CoV-2 infection. MiXCR, applied by TCRdb to the 5' RACE reads, yields one record per CDR3 protein. There are around 26,000 distinct CDR3 sequences in the sample; 4.4% occur only once, and about an eighth lies in the top ten. The material sequenced was whole blood. Receptors originate from an adult who was a healthcare worker with PCR-confirmed SARS-CoV-2 infection or an uninfected control (not recorded which). CDR3s include the opening cysteine and the closing phenylalanine or tryptophan. D genes are given only for firm matches. Only some rows state a clone size, as once, few, many or a class for expanded clones.

J | V | size | D | CDR3 | DNA
TRBJ2-7 | TRBV13 | many | TRBD1 | CASSLDRGYEQYF | TGTGCCAGCAGCTTGGACAGGGGTTACGAGCAGTACTTC
TRBJ2-7 | TRBV4-3 | many | TRBD2 | CASSQETSGSHEQYF | TGCGCCAGCAGCCAAGAAACTAGCGGGAGTCACGAGCAGTACTTC
TRBJ2-7 | TRBV5-1 | many | - | CASSNTGYSYEQYF | TGCGCCAGCAGCAATACAGGATACTCCTACGAGCAGTACTTC
TRBJ2-5 | TRBV12-3/TRBV12-4 | many | - | CASNVDSQETQYF | TGTGCCAGCAACGTGGACTCCCAAGAGACCCAGTACTTC
TRBJ2-5 | TRBV6-1 | many | TRBD1 | CASSEGTGGAETQYF | TGTGCCAGCAGTGAAGGGACAGGGGGCGCAGAGACCCAGTACTTC
TRBJ2-3 | TRBV6-1 | many | - | CASSEIWQGTADTQYF | TGTGCCAGCAGTGAAATTTGGCAGGGGACGGCAGATACGCAGTATTTT
TRBJ2-2 | TRBV24-1 | many | - | CATSDTTGTTNTGELFF | TGTGCCACCAGTGACACAACAGGGACTACCAACACCGGGGAGCTGTTTTTT
TRBJ1-5 | TRBV10-3 | many | - | CAISESGEGNQPQHF | TGTGCCATCAGTGAGTCGGGGGAGGGAAATCAGCCCCAGCATTTT
TRBJ1-1 | TRBV7-2 | many | TRBD1 | CASSRQGFNTEAFF | TGTGCCAGCAGCCGACAGGGATTTAACACTGAAGCTTTCTTT
TRBJ2-5 | TRBV7-9 | - | TRBD1 | CASSYTSGGLETQYF | TGTGCCAGCAGCTACACCTCAGGGGGCTTGGAGACCCAGTACTTC
TRBJ2-3 | TRBV7-7 | many | TRBD2 | CASSAGLAGRTDTQYF | TGTGCTAGCAGCGCTGGACTAGCGGGCCGCACAGATACGCAGTATTTT
TRBJ2-1 | TRBV6-4 | many | TRBD2 | CASSEREHNEQFF | TGTGCCAGCAGTGAGCGGGAGCACAATGAGCAGTTCTTC
TRBJ2-1 | TRBV25-1 | medium-sized | - | CASSEYARFSEQFF | TGTGCCAGCAGTGAATATGCCAGGTTCAGTGAGCAGTTCTTC
TRBJ2-1 | TRBV11-3 | many | - | CASSLVASVSYNEQFF | TGTGCCAGCAGCTTAGTTGCTAGCGTCTCCTACAATGAGCAGTTCTTC
TRBJ2-1 | TRBV11-2 | - | TRBD2 | CASSLVGGRGNEQFF | TGTGCCAGCAGCTTAGTCGGCGGGAGGGGCAATGAGCAGTTCTTC
TRBJ2-7 | TRBV20-1 | many | - | CSARQYEQYF | TGCAGTGCTAGGCAGTACGAGCAGTACTTC
TRBJ1-2 | TRBV29-1 | - | TRBD1 | CSVDRTGGGLGYGYTF | TGCAGCGTTGATAGGACAGGGGGCGGACTCGGCTATGGCTACACCTTC
TRBJ1-5 | TRBV20-1 | many | - | CSASSVSNQPQHF | TGCAGTGCTAGCTCAGTGAGCAATCAGCCCCAGCATTTT
TRBJ1-1 | TRBV15 | many | TRBD1 | CAIDRGVNTEAFF | TGTGCCATAGACAGGGGCGTTAACACTGAAGCTTTCTTT
TRBJ1-4 | TRBV20-1 | many | TRBD1 | CSAREFQGGEKLFF | TGCAGTGCTAGAGAGTTCCAGGGGGGTGAAAAACTGTTTTTT
TRBJ2-7 | TRBV7-2 | many | - | CASSLIGNALSYEQYF | TGTGCCAGCAGCTTAATAGGTAACGCCCTCTCCTACGAGCAGTACTTC
TRBJ1-5 | TRBV5-5 | many | TRBD1 | CASKPGTDNYSNQPQHF | TGTGCCAGCAAACCCGGGACAGACAACTATAGCAATCAGCCCCAGCATTTT
TRBJ2-3 | TRBV11-3 | few | TRBD2 | CASSSYKEPLAGVETDTQYF | TGTGCCAGCAGCTCCTACAAGGAACCCCTAGCGGGAGTGGAGACAGATACGCAGTATTTT
TRBJ1-2 | TRBV24-1 | many | TRBD1 | CATSGPGTGSNYGYTF | TGTGCCACCAGTGGTCCCGGGACAGGGTCGAACTATGGCTACACCTTC
TRBJ2-3 | TRBV6-2/TRBV6-3 | many | TRBD2 | CASSYPETSPTDTQYF | TGTGCCAGCAGTTACCCAGAGACTAGCCCCACAGATACGCAGTATTTT
TRBJ2-1 | TRBV6-1 | - | TRBD2 | CASVTSGRYNEQFF | TGTGCCAGCGTGACTAGCGGGAGGTACAATGAGCAGTTCTTC
TRBJ1-5 | TRBV6-5 | many | - | CASSYSAKGGVMQPQHF | TGTGCCAGCAGTTACTCGGCGAAGGGGGGGGTCATGCAGCCCCAGCATTTT
TRBJ2-5 | TRBV24-1 | - | - | CATSGAGNLETQYF | TGTGCCACCAGTGGCGCAGGGAACCTAGAGACCCAGTACTTC
TRBJ2-2 | TRBV6-5 | many | - | CASSAGLSTGELFF | TGTGCCAGCAGCGCGGGACTTTCGACCGGGGAGCTGTTTTTT
TRBJ2-1 | TRBV25-1 | many | TRBD2 | CASSPKGTSGTNEQFF | TGTGCCAGCAGTCCCAAAGGGACTAGCGGGACTAATGAGCAGTTCTTC
TRBJ2-1 | TRBV4-3 | many | - | CASSQTRDSYNEQFF | TGCGCCAGCAGCCAAACAAGGGACTCCTACAATGAGCAGTTCTTC
TRBJ2-1 | TRBV19 | many | TRBD2 | CASSRTSGVYNEQFF | TGTGCCAGTAGTAGGACTAGCGGGGTCTACAATGAGCAGTTCTTC
TRBJ2-3 | TRBV19 | few | TRBD2 | CASSSTAGPTDTQYF | TGTGCCAGTAGTTCTACAGCGGGACCCACAGATACGCAGTATTTT
TRBJ2-7 | TRBV5-1 | medium-sized | TRBD1 | CASSDRAADYEQYF | TGCGCCAGCAGTGACAGGGCGGCGGATTACGAGCAGTACTTC
TRBJ2-1 | TRBV24-1 | many | TRBD2 | CATSDVKRDYAGEQFF | TGTGCCACCAGTGATGTTAAGCGGGATTATGCTGGAGAGCAGTTCTTC
TRBJ2-1 | TRBV6-1 | many | - | CATRAPTTDEQFF | TGTGCCACCCGGGCCCCGACTACAGATGAGCAGTTCTTC